This T cell receptor (beta chain) is from a study of blood T cell repertoires in COVID-19. Across the whole study: Both acute and convalescent COVID-19 samples were obtained from the United States, Italy and Spain. In each case, the material was cDNA or gDNA derived from T cells, B-cell-depleted T cells, or PBMCs.

TCRdb's table, derived via immunoSEQ multiplex PCR, lists solely in-frame clones and lacks some. The sample yields around 75,000 clones, 88% seen once. The specimen sequenced was peripheral blood. The clonotype originates from a human donor in a cohort sampled during active COVID-19.

CDR3 loop: CSASQSTGGEQYF. Written as DNA, the CDR3 is TGCAGTGCCAGTCAATCGACAGGGGGAGAGCAGTACTTC. This rearrangement joins TRBV20-1 to TRBJ2-7, with TRBD1 matching over 9 bases. Germline V gene lookup returns CDR1 DFQATT and CDR2 SNEGSKA (reference sequence). V lost 6 bases and J lost 7; bases outside the gene matches: 10. The CDR3 is 13 residues long.